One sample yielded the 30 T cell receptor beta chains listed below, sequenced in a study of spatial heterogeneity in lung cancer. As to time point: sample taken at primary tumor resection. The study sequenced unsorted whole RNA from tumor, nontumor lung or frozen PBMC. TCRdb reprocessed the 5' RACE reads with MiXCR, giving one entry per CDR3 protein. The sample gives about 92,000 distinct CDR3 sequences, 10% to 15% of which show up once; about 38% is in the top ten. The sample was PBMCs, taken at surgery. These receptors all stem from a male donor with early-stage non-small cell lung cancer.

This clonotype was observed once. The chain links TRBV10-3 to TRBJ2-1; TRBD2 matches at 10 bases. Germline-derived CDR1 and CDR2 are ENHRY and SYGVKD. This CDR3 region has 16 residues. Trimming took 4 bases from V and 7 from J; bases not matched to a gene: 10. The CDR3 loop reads CAISVNLAGGGNEQFF. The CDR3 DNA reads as TGTGCCATCAGTGTTAACTTAGCGGGAGGAGGAAATGAGCAGTTCTTC.

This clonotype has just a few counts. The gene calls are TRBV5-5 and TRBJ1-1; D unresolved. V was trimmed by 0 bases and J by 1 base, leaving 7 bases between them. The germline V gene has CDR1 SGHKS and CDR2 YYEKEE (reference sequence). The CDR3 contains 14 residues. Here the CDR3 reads CASSLDSWNTEAFF. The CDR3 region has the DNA TGTGCCAGCAGCTTGGACAGCTGGAACACTGAAGCTTTCTTT. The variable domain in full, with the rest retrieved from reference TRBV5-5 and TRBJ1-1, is DAGVTQSPTHLIKTRGQQVTLRCSPISGHKSVSWYQQVLGQGPQFIFQYYEKEERGRGNFPDRFSARQFPNYSSELNVNALLLGDSALYLCASSLDSWNTEAFFGQGTRLTVV.

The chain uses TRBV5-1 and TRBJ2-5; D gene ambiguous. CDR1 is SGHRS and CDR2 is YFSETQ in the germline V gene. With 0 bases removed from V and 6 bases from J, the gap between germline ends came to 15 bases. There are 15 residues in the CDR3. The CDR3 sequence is CASSLELPPAKTQYF. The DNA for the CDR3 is TGCGCCAGCAGCTTGGAACTGCCACCCGCGAAGACCCAGTACTTC.

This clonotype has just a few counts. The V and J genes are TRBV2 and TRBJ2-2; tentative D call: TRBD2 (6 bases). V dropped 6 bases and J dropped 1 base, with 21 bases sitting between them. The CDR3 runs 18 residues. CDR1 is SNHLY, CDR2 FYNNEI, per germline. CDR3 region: CASRGPTGLYLNTGELFF. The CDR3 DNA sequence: TGTGCCAGCAGAGGGCCCACGGGACTCTACCTGAACACCGGGGAGCTGTTTTTT.

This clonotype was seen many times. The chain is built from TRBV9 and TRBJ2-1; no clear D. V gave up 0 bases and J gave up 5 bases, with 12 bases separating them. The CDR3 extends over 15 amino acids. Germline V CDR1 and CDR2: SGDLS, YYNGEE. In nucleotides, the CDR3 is TGTGCCAGCAGCGTAGGTGGCAGGTCCAACAATGAGCAGTTCTTC. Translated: CASSVGGRSNNEQFF.

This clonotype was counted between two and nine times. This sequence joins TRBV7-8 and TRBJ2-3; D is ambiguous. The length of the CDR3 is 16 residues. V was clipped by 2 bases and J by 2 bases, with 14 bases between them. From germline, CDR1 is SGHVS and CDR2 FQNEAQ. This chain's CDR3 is CASSLSAGSYTDTQYF. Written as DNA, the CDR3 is TGTGCCAGCAGCTTAAGCGCCGGGTCCTACACAGATACGCAGTATTTT.

The CDR3, as DNA: TGTGCCAGCAGTCCCCAGGGACAGGAGTTCTACGAGCAGTACTTC. This codes for CASSPQGQEFYEQYF. The chain joins TRBV27 to TRBJ2-7; TRBD1 matches 8 bases. Germline trimming cut 5 bases from V and 3 bases from J; bases unmatched to any gene: 9. This CDR3 contains 15 residues. Germline CDR1 is MNHEY and CDR2 is SMNVEV (reference sequence).

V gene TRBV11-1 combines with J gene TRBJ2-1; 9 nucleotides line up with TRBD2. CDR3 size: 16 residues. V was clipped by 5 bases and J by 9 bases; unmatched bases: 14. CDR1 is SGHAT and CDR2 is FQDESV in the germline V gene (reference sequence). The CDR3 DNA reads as TGTGCCAGCAGCCCAACGGGGCGGGAGGGCCGGGGTGAGCAGTTCTTC. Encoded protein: CASSPTGREGRGEQFF.

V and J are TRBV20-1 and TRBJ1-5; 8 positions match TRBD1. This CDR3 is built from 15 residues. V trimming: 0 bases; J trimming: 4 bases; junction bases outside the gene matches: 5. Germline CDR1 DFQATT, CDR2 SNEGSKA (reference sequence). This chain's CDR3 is CSAREYRGTNQPQHF. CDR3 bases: TGCAGTGCTAGAGAATACAGGGGGACAAATCAGCCCCAGCATTTT.

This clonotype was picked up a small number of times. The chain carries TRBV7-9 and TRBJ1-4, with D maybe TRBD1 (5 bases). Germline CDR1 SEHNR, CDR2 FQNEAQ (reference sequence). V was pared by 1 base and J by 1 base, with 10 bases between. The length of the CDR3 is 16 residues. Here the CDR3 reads CASSLGAGQTNEKLFF. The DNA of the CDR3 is TGTGCCAGCAGCTTAGGGGCAGGACAAACTAATGAAAAACTGTTTTTT. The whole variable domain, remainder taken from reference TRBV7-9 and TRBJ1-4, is DTGVSQNPRHKITKRGQNVTFRCDPISEHNRLYWYRQTLGQGPEFLTYFQNEAQLEKSRLLSDRFSAERPKGSFSTLEIQRTEQGDSAMYLCASSLGAGQTNEKLFFGSGTQLSVL.

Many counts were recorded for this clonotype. CDR3 in amino acids: CASSLEGSSGANVLTF. Written as DNA, the CDR3 is TGCGCCAGCAGCTTGGAAGGCAGCTCTGGGGCCAACGTCCTGACTTTC. The chain uses TRBV5-1 and TRBJ2-6; D is ambiguous. With 0 bases removed from V and 0 bases from J, the gap between germline ends came to 7 bases. There are 16 residues in the CDR3. CDR1 is SGHRS and CDR2 is YFSETQ in the germline V gene.

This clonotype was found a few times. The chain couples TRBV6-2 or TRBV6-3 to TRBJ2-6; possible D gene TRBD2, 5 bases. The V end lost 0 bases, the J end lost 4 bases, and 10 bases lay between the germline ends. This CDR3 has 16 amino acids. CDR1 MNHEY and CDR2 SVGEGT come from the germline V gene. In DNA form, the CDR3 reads TGTGCCAGCAGTTACTCCGGGGAGTCCGGGGCCAACGTCCTGACTTTC. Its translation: CASSYSGESGANVLTF.

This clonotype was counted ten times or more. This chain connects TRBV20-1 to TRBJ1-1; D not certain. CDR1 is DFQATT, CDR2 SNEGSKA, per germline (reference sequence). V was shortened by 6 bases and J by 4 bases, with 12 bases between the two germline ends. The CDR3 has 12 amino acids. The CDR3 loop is CSAILGRTEAFF. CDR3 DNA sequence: TGCAGTGCCATCCTGGGTCGCACTGAAGCTTTCTTT.

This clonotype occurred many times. The CDR3 loop is CSVPVPQDSGANVLTF. The CDR3 DNA reads as TGCAGCGTTCCAGTCCCCCAGGACTCTGGGGCCAACGTCCTGACTTTC. The chain employs TRBV29-1 and TRBJ2-6; no definite D call. There are 16 residues in the CDR3. The germline V and J ends were trimmed by 5 bases and 0 bases, with 14 bases remaining between them. Germline CDR1 is SQVTM and CDR2 is ANQGSEA.

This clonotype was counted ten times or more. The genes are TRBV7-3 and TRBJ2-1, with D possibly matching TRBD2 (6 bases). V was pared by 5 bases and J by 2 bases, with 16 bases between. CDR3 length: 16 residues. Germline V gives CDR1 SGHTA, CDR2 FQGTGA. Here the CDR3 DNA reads TGTGCCAGCAGCCCCAACCCGGGACTCGCCTACAATGAGCAGTTCTTC. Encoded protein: CASSPNPGLAYNEQFF.

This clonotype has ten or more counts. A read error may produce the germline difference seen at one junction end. The CDR3: CASSRDRNTEAFF. Here the CDR3 DNA reads TGTGCTAGCAGCCGGGACAGAAACACTGAAGCTTTCTTT. This chain uses TRBV7-7 with TRBJ1-1, with TRBD1 identical over 7 bases. The CDR3 has 13 residues. Germline loops: CDR1 SSHAT, CDR2 FNYEAQ (reference sequence).

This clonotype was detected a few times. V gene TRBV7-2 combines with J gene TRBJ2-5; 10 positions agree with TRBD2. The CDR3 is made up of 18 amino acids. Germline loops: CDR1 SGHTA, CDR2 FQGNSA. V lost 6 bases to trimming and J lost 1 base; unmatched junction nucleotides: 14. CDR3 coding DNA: TGTGCCAGCAGGCAGACCTATGCTAGCGGGGGCCGCCAAGAGACCCAGTACTTC. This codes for CASRQTYASGGRQETQYF.

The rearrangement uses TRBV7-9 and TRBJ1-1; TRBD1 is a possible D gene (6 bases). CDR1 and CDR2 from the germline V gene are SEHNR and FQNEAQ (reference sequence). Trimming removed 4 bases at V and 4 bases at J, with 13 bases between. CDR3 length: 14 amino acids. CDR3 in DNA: TGTGCCAGCAGCTCAGGGGTGGAGGGCACTGAAGCTTTCTTT. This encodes CASSSGVEGTEAFF.

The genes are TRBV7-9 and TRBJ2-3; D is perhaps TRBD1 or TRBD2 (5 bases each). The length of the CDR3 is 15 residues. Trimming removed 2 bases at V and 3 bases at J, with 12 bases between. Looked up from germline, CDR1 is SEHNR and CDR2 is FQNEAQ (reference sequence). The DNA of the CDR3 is TGTGCCAGCAGCTTATCGGGACCGATAACAGATACGCAGTATTTT. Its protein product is CASSLSGPITDTQYF.

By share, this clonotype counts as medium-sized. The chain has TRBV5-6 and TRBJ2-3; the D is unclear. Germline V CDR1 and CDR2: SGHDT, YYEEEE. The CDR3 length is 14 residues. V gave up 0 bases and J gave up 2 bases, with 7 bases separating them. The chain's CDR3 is CASSLGADTDTQYF. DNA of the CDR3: TGTGCCAGCAGCTTGGGGGCTGACACAGATACGCAGTATTTT.

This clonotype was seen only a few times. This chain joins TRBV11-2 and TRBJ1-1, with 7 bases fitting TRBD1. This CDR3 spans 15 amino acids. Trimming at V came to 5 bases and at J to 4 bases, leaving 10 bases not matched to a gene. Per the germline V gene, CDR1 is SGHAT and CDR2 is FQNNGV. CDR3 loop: CASSPLEAGGTEAFF. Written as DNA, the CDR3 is TGTGCCAGCAGCCCCCTGGAGGCAGGGGGCACTGAAGCTTTCTTT. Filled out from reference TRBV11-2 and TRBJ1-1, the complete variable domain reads EAGVAQSPRYKIIEKRQSVAFWCNPISGHATLYWYQQILGQGPKLLIQFQNNGVVDDSQLPKDRFSAERLKGVDSTLKIQPAKLEDSAVYLCASSPLEAGGTEAFFGQGTRLTVV.

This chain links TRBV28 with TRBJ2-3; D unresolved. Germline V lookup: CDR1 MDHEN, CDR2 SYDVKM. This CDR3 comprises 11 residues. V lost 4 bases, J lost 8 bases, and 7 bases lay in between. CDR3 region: CASSSVPTQYF. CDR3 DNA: TGTGCCAGCAGTTCGGTACCTACGCAGTATTTT.

In DNA form, the CDR3 reads TGTGCCAGTAGTCGAACTAGAGAAAAACTGTTTTTT. This codes for CASSRTREKLFF. The rearrangement links TRBV19 to TRBJ1-4; no clear D gene. Germline CDR1 is LNHDA and CDR2 is SQIVND (reference sequence). The CDR3 has 12 residues. V lost 5 bases to trimming and J lost 8 bases, with 9 bases between them.

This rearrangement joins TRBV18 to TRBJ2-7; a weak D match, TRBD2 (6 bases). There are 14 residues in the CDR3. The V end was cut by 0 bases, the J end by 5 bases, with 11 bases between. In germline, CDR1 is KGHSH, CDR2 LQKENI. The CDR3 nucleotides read TGTGCCAGCTCACCACCCGCGACGGGGGACGAGCAGTACTTC. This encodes CASSPPATGDEQYF.

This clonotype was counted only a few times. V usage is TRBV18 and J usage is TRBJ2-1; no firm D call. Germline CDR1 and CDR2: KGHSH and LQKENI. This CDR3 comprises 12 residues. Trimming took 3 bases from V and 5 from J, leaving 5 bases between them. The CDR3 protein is CASSPRDNEQFF. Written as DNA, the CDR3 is TGTGCCAGCTCACCTAGGGACAATGAGCAGTTCTTC. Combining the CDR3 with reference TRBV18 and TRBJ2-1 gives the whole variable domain NAGVMQNPRHLVRRRGQEARLRCSPMKGHSHVYWYRQLPEEGLKFMVYLQKENIIDESGMPKERFSAEFPKEGPSILRIQQVVRGDSAAYFCASSPRDNEQFFGPGTRLTVL.

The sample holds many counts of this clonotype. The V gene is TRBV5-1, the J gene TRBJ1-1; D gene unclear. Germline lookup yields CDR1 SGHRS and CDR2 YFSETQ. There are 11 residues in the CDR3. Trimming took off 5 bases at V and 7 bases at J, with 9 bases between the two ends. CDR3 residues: CASSNSFEAFF. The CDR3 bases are TGCGCCAGCAGTAATAGTTTTGAAGCTTTCTTT.

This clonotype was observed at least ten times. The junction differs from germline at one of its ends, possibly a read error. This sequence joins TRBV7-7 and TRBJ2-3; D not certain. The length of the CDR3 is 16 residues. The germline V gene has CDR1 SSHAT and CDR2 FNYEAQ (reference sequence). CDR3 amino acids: CASSLGPDPSTDTQYF. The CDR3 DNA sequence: TGTGCTAGCAGCTTAGGCCCGGACCCTAGCACAGATACGCAGTATTTT. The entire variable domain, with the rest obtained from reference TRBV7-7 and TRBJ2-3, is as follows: GAGVSQSPRYKVTKRGQDVTLRCDPISSHATLYWYQQALGQGPEFLTYFNYEAQPDKSGLPSDRFSAERPEGSISTLTIQRTEQRDSAMYRCASSLGPDPSTDTQYFGPGTRLTVL.

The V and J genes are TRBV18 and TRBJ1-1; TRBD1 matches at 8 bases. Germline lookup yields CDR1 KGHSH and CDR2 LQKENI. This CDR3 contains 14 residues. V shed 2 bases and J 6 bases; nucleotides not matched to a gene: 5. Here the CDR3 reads CASSPIDRGSEAFF. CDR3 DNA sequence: TGTGCCAGCTCACCAATTGACAGGGGCTCTGAAGCTTTCTTT.

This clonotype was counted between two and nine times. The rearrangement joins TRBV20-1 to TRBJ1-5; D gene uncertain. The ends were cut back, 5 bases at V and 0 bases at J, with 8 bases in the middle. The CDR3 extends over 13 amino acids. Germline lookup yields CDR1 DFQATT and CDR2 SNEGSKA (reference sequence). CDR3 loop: CSARGYSNQPQHF. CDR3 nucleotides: TGCAGTGCTCGTGGATATAGCAATCAGCCCCAGCATTTT.

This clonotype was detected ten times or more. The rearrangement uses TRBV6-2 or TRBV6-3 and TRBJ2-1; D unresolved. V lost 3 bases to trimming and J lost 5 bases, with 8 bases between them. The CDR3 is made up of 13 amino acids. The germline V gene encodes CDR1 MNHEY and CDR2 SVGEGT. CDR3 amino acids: CASSYWVNNEQFF. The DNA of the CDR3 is TGTGCCAGCAGTTATTGGGTGAACAATGAGCAGTTCTTC.